Listed below are T cell receptor beta chains from one sample, sequenced in a study of T cell responses to AZD1222 COVID-19 vaccine. Using immunoSEQ multiplex PCR, the repertoire was profiled, and TCRdb retains in-frame clones only, with some absent. Of 100,000 to 120,000 clones listed, around 81% were seen once; the top ten hold approximately 5%. The sequenced sample was peripheral blood, obtained on day 0 of AZD1222 vaccination. The receptors shown here come from an adult in good health. The CDR3 runs from the conserved cysteine through the conserved F or W. D genes are given only for firm matches. Rows give clone size only sometimes, using once, few, many, or a class for an expanded clone.

.	.	TRBJ1-2	TRBV7-9	CASSPTSGFYGYTF	TGTGCCAGCAGCCCGACCTCAGGGTTCTATGGCTACACCTTC
.	.	TRBJ2-3	TRBV3-1/TRBV3-2	CASSQQTSTDTQYF	TGTGCCAGCAGCCAACAGACTAGCACAGATACGCAGTATTTT
.	.	TRBJ2-6	TRBV5-6	CASSFVPDRDSGANVLTF	TGTGCCAGCAGCTTTGTTCCGGACAGAGATTCTGGGGCCAACGTCCTGACTTTC
.	.	TRBJ2-2	TRBV6-2/TRBV6-3	CASSYSAGRGAGELFF	TGTGCCAGCAGTTACAGCGCTGGGCGGGGTGCCGGGGAGCTGTTTTTT
.	.	TRBJ1-1	TRBV10-1	CASSPGARRSTEAFF	TGCGCCAGCAGCCCAGGGGCCCGACGGAGTACTGAAGCTTTCTTT
.	.	TRBJ1-2	TRBV10-3	CAISAQENYGYTF	TGTGCCATCAGTGCTCAGGAAAACTATGGCTACACCTTC
.	few	TRBJ2-7	TRBV27	CASRSGGEQYF	TGTGCCAGCAGGTCTGGGGGCGAGCAGTACTTC
TRBD1	.	TRBJ2-7	TRBV28	CASSLYHRGYEQYF	TGTGCCAGCAGTTTATATCACAGGGGGTACGAGCAGTACTTC
.	.	TRBJ1-2	TRBV19	CASSPRQTNYGYTF	TGTGCCAGTAGTCCGAGACAGACTAACTATGGCTACACCTTC
TRBD1	.	TRBJ2-5	TRBV30	CAWRLGQLGLYF	TGTGCCTGGAGGCTGGGACAGTTGGGCCTGTACTTC
TRBD1	.	TRBJ1-2	TRBV9	CASSKGGQGTRGYGYTF	TGTGCCAGCAGTAAAGGGGGACAGGGCACCCGGGGCTATGGCTACACCTTC
.	few	TRBJ1-5	TRBV5-8	CASSRDQPQHF	TGTGCCAGCAGTAGAGATCAGCCCCAGCATTTT
.	.	TRBJ1-6	TRBV18	CASSPETANSPLHF	TGTGCCAGCTCACCGGAAACAGCTAATTCACCCCTCCACTTT
.	.	TRBJ1-2	TRBV3-1/TRBV3-2	CASSQDKTRANYGYTF	TGTGCCAGCAGCCAAGATAAGACAAGAGCTAACTATGGCTACACCTTC
.	.	TRBJ1-2	TRBV4-1	CASSPSGTNYGYTF	TGCGCCAGCAGTCCGTCCGGGACAAACTATGGCTACACCTTC
TRBD1	.	TRBJ1-5	TRBV7-3	CASSLTGGQPQHF	TGTGCCAGCAGCCTGACAGGGGGCCAGCCCCAGCATTTT
.	.	TRBJ1-2	TRBV28	CASRPFAGGGYTF	TGTGCCAGCAGGCCCTTTGCAGGAGGCGGCTACACCTTC
TRBD1	.	TRBJ2-7	TRBV6-5	CASRKQGASYEQYF	TGTGCCAGCAGGAAACAGGGGGCGTCCTACGAGCAGTACTTC
TRBD1	.	TRBJ1-3	TRBV9	CASSAETGIGNTIYF	TGTGCCAGCAGCGCGGAGACAGGGATCGGAAACACCATATATTTT
.	.	TRBJ1-1	TRBV12-3/TRBV12-4	CASSFSGLRAFF	TGTGCCAGCAGTTTTTCTGGGTTGAGAGCTTTCTTT
TRBD2	.	TRBJ2-3	TRBV9	CASSPGLAGGMTDTQYF	TGTGCCAGCAGCCCAGGACTAGCGGGAGGTATGACAGATACGCAGTATTTT
TRBD2	.	TRBJ2-3	TRBV7-9	CASTPGLAGGNFRDTQYF	TGTGCCAGCACCCCGGGACTAGCGGGAGGTAATTTTCGAGATACGCAGTATTTT
.	.	TRBJ1-2	TRBV28	CASSLRNYGYTF	TGTGCCAGCAGTTTAAGGAACTATGGCTACACCTTC
.	.	TRBJ1-1	TRBV6-6	CASSYPSHMNTEAFF	TGTGCCAGCAGTTACCCTTCGCACATGAACACTGAAGCTTTCTTT
TRBD1	.	TRBJ1-2	TRBV28	CASSLGQGLYGYTF	TGTGCCAGCAGTTTGGGACAGGGCCTCTATGGCTACACCTTC
TRBD1	.	TRBJ1-4	TRBV5-1	CASSPGQGAASNEKLFF	TGCGCCAGCAGCCCAGGACAGGGGGCTGCGTCTAATGAAAAACTGTTTTTT
.	.	TRBJ2-7	TRBV2	CASTLLSRDHEQYF	TGTGCCAGCACCCTATTGTCCCGGGACCACGAGCAGTACTTC
TRBD1	many	TRBJ1-1	TRBV5-4	CASSSGQGGNTEAFF	TGTGCCAGCAGCTCGGGACAGGGGGGAAACACTGAAGCTTTCTTT
TRBD1	.	TRBJ1-4	TRBV7-9	CASSLGQGGSEKLFF	TGTGCCAGCAGCTTAGGACAGGGGGGAAGTGAAAAACTGTTTTTT
TRBD2	few	TRBJ2-7	TRBV6-5	CASSLMTSGVYEQYF	TGTGCCAGCAGTCTGATGACTAGCGGGGTCTACGAGCAGTACTTC
.	.	TRBJ1-3	TRBV6-1	CASSESGHGSGNTIYF	TGTGCCAGCAGTGAGAGCGGGCACGGATCTGGAAACACCATATATTTT
.	once	TRBJ1-2	TRBV5-8	CASSFERYYGYTF	TGTGCCAGCAGCTTTGAAAGATACTATGGCTACACCTTC
.	few	TRBJ1-6	TRBV5-5	CASSLFPGKDSPLHF	TGTGCCAGCAGCTTGTTCCCAGGGAAGGATTCACCCCTCCACTTT
TRBD1	.	TRBJ2-2	TRBV7-3	CASSRQGVTTGELFF	TGTGCCAGCAGCAGACAGGGGGTAACGACCGGGGAGCTGTTTTTT
.	.	TRBJ2-1	TRBV6-5	CASSYDGRGNEQFF	TGTGCCAGCAGTTACGACGGCCGGGGGAATGAGCAGTTCTTC
TRBD2	once	TRBJ2-1	TRBV19	CASSMELAGGRLYNEQFF	TGTGCCAGTAGTATGGAACTAGCGGGAGGCCGACTATACAATGAGCAGTTCTTC
TRBD1	.	TRBJ2-3	TRBV5-1	CASSARDRGRDTQYF	TGCGCCAGCAGCGCCCGGGACAGGGGGCGAGATACGCAGTATTTT
TRBD2	.	TRBJ2-7	TRBV3-1/TRBV3-2	CASSLTSETYEQYF	TGTGCCAGCAGCCTTACTAGCGAAACCTACGAGCAGTACTTC
TRBD1	.	TRBJ1-2	TRBV2	CAIPGRTGRGGYTF	TGTGCCATCCCAGGGCGGACAGGCCGTGGGGGCTACACCTTC
TRBD1	.	TRBJ1-6	TRBV6-5	CASSWQGAYSPLHF	TGTGCCAGCAGTTGGCAGGGGGCGTATTCACCCCTCCACTTT
TRBD1	.	TRBJ1-2	TRBV7-6	CASSSPKTGVTF	TGTGCCAGCAGCTCTCCGAAGACAGGGGTCACCTTC
.	.	TRBJ2-2	TRBV6-2/TRBV6-3	CASSYSTRQTGELFF	TGTGCCAGCAGTTACTCGACCCGGCAAACCGGGGAGCTGTTTTTT